The 32 T cell receptor beta chains below all came from one sample that was sequenced in a study of blood T cell repertoires in COVID-19. TCRdb's copy holds only in-frame clones and misses some; the assay was immunoSEQ multiplex PCR. The table lists 200,000 to 250,000 clones, about 87% of them singletons. Sequenced sample: PBMCs or T cells enriched from blood (not recorded which). These receptors came from a woman between 50 and 59 years old who had recovered from COVID-19.

V gene TRBV4-2 combines with J gene TRBJ2-3; 8 nucleotides agree with TRBD2. The CDR3 runs to 14 residues. Per the germline V gene, CDR1 is LGHNA and CDR2 is YNFKEQ. V was pared by 2 bases and J by 3 bases, with 1 base of the junction left unmatched. CDR3 residues: CASSQTSGTDTQYF. The DNA of the CDR3 is TGTGCCAGCAGCCAAACTAGCGGTACAGATACGCAGTATTTT.

The V and J genes are TRBV4-1 and TRBJ2-7; D not certain. The CDR3 is 13 residues long. Germline V gives CDR1 MGHRA, CDR2 YSYEKL. V lost 3 bases and J 2 bases, leaving 8 bases between the germline ends. The CDR3 nucleotides are TGCGCCAGCAGCCACCCTAACCCCTACGAGCAGTACTTC. This gives the protein CASSHPNPYEQYF.

This chain uses TRBV6-5 with TRBJ2-7, with 10 bases that match TRBD2. Looked up from germline, CDR1 is MNHEY and CDR2 is SVGAGI. CDR3 length: 15 residues. V lost 6 bases to trimming and J lost 1 base; unmatched junction nucleotides: 6. The CDR3 is CASSQPAGGSYEQYF. CDR3 nucleotide sequence: TGTGCCAGCAGCCAACCAGCGGGAGGGTCCTACGAGCAGTACTTC.

The rearrangement joins TRBV7-9 to TRBJ2-7, with TRBD2 matching 9 bases. The V segment lost 2 bases and the J segment 3 bases; nucleotides outside the gene matches: 5. The CDR3 covers 15 residues. CDR1 SEHNR and CDR2 FQNEAQ come from the germline V gene (reference sequence). The CDR3 loop reads CASSLTAGGYYEQYF. The CDR3 DNA is TGTGCCAGCAGCTTAACTGCGGGAGGGTACTACGAGCAGTACTTC.

The rearrangement joins TRBV18 to TRBJ1-4; D perhaps matches TRBD1 (6 bases). The ends were cut back, 4 bases at V and 5 bases at J, with 14 bases in the middle. Germline V gene data show CDR1 as KGHSH and CDR2 as LQKENI. This CDR3 contains 15 residues. CDR3 sequence: CASSRTGTPNEKLFF. The CDR3 bases are TGTGCCAGCTCACGGACCGGGACACCAAATGAAAAACTGTTTTTT.

This chain joins TRBV28 and TRBJ1-2; TRBD1 agrees at 8 bases. V trimming: 5 bases; J trimming: 4 bases; junction bases outside the gene matches: 3. The length of the CDR3 is 13 residues. The germline gives CDR1 MDHEN, CDR2 SYDVKM. CDR3 region: CASSPDRGYGYTF. The CDR3 DNA reads TGTGCCAGCAGTCCCGACAGGGGCTATGGCTACACCTTC.

CDR3 DNA: TGTGCCAGCTCACCACCGGGACAGGGTACGTACACTGAAGCTTTCTTT. This encodes CASSPPGQGTYTEAFF. The chain uses TRBV18 and TRBJ1-1; 9 bases align to TRBD1. V was pared by 0 bases and J by 3 bases, with 5 bases of the junction left unmatched. The CDR3 spans 16 residues. CDR1 and CDR2 from the germline V gene are KGHSH and LQKENI.

The chain uses TRBV6-1 and TRBJ2-3; 9 bases fit TRBD2. The junction had 6 bases not matched to a gene; V was cut back by 8 bases and J by 3 bases. CDR1 and CDR2 from the germline V gene are MNHNS and SASEGT. CDR3 length equals 14 residues. This chain's CDR3 is CASGGAGGTDTQYF. CDR3 DNA sequence: TGTGCCAGCGGTGGAGCGGGAGGAACAGATACGCAGTATTTT.

This chain links TRBV27 with TRBJ2-1; 9 nucleotides agree with TRBD1. The germline gives CDR1 MNHEY, CDR2 SMNVEV (reference sequence). The CDR3 is made up of 16 amino acids. J was trimmed by 5 bases and V by 6 bases; bases with no gene match: 11. DNA of the CDR3: TGTGCCAGCAGACCATCACCGGGACAGGGACACAATGAGCAGTTCTTC. As protein: CASRPSPGQGHNEQFF.

CDR3 protein: CASSESQENNYGYTF. CDR3 DNA sequence: TGTGCCAGCTCGGAGTCTCAAGAGAATAACTATGGCTACACCTTC. This sequence joins TRBV18 and TRBJ1-2; D is uncertain. In germline, CDR1 is KGHSH, CDR2 LQKENI. The CDR3 runs 15 residues. V dropped 6 bases and J dropped 1 base, with 15 bases sitting between them.

V usage is TRBV9 and J usage is TRBJ2-3, with 8 bases aligning to TRBD2. Per germline, CDR1 SGDLS and CDR2 YYNGEE. Germline trimming cut 1 base from V and 5 bases from J; bases unmatched to any gene: 6. This CDR3 is 15 amino acids long. This CDR3 is CASSVTGTRVDTQYF. The CDR3 DNA is TGTGCCAGCAGCGTAACCGGGACTAGAGTAGATACGCAGTATTTT. The whole variable domain, filled in from reference TRBV9 and TRBJ2-3, reads DSGVTQTPKHLITATGQRVTLRCSPRSGDLSVYWYQQSLDQGLQFLIQYYNGEERAKGNILERFSAQQFPDLHSELNLSSLELGDSALYFCASSVTGTRVDTQYFGPGTRLTVL.

The rearrangement uses TRBV7-2 and TRBJ1-4, with a tentative D call TRBD1 (6 bases). V was shortened by 3 bases and J by 1 base, with 6 bases between the two germline ends. In germline, CDR1 is SGHTA, CDR2 FQGNSA. This CDR3 has 14 amino acids. The CDR3 protein is CASSLDRTNEKLFF. DNA for the CDR3: TGTGCCAGCAGCTTGGACAGAACTAATGAAAAACTGTTTTTT.

This chain links TRBV24-1 with TRBJ1-1, with D perhaps TRBD1 (5 bases). Germline CDR1 and CDR2: KGHDR and SFDVKD. V gave up 6 bases and J gave up 10 bases, with 23 bases separating them. The CDR3 has 15 residues. DNA for the CDR3: TGTGCCACCAGTAAGGGGTCGGCCACCTCTGATGGAGCTTTCTTT. This codes for CATSKGSATSDGAFF.

The J gene is TRBJ2-7, the V gene TRBV27; 7 bases fit TRBD1. CDR1 and CDR2 from the germline V gene are MNHEY and SMNVEV (reference sequence). The CDR3 covers 13 residues. J lost 2 bases, V lost 5 bases, and 3 bases had no gene match. The DNA of the CDR3 is TGTGCCAGCAGTAAGGGACAGACCTACGAGCAGTACTTC. This gives the protein CASSKGQTYEQYF.

The chain recombines TRBV19 with TRBJ1-3, with 8 bases lining up with TRBD1. There are 15 residues in the CDR3. V lost 6 bases, J lost 0 bases, and 4 bases stayed unmatched. Germline CDR1 reads LNHDA; CDR2 reads SQIVND (reference sequence). CDR3 region: CASSGQGSSGNTIYF. The CDR3 DNA reads TGTGCCAGTAGCGGACAGGGCAGCTCTGGAAACACCATATATTTT.

This clone appeared once. The CDR3 sequence is CASVSRDKDSNQPQHF. For the CDR3, the DNA is TGTGCCAGCGTTTCCCGGGACAAAGATAGCAATCAGCCCCAGCATTTT. The chain has TRBV27 and TRBJ1-5, with TRBD1 as a possible D gene (6 bases). The CDR3 sequence is 16 residues long. Germline assignment: CDR1 MNHEY and CDR2 SMNVEV (reference sequence). V lost 8 bases to trimming and J lost 0 bases, with 17 bases between them.

The chain carries TRBV12-3 or TRBV12-4 and TRBJ2-2; D uncertain. The length of the CDR3 is 13 residues. The V end was cut by 4 bases, the J end by 0 bases, with 3 bases between. The CDR3 loop is CASSSTNTGELFF. The CDR3 bases are TGTGCCAGCAGTTCCACGAACACCGGGGAGCTGTTTTTT.

The V call is TRBV3-1 (or the pseudogene TRBV3-2), the J call TRBJ1-1, with a weak D call TRBD1 (6 bases). Per germline, CDR1 LGHDT and CDR2 YNNKEL (reference sequence). The V gene lost 2 bases and the J gene lost 4 bases, with 20 bases spanning the gap. The CDR3 has 17 amino acids. CDR3 sequence (DNA): TGTGCCAGCAGCCAACCACAAGCAGGGGAGTCGAGCACTGAAGCTTTCTTT. It encodes CASSQPQAGESSTEAFF.

The rearrangement joins TRBV5-4 to TRBJ2-7, with D possibly matching TRBD2 (5 bases). V was pared by 5 bases and J by 5 bases, with 11 bases between. The CDR3 has 12 residues. CDR1 is SGHNT, CDR2 YYREEE, per germline (reference sequence). CDR3: CASRRDNDEQYF. Written as DNA, the CDR3 is TGTGCCAGCAGGAGGGATAATGACGAGCAGTACTTC.

The V gene is TRBV12-5, the J gene TRBJ2-2, with TRBD1 matching over 8 bases. V lost 1 base, J lost 5 bases, and 6 bases stayed unmatched. CDR1 and CDR2 (germline): LGHNT, FRNRAP. The CDR3 runs 16 residues. The CDR3 loop is CASGLGQGMRTGELFF. Written as DNA, the CDR3 is TGTGCTAGTGGTTTGGGACAGGGGATGAGAACCGGGGAGCTGTTTTTT.

The chain recombines TRBV4-3 with TRBJ2-7; weak D call: TRBD1 (5 bases). CDR3 length: 13 amino acids. The V end was cut by 5 bases, the J end by 4 bases, with 12 bases between. The germline V gene has CDR1 LGHNA and CDR2 YSLEER. CDR3: CASSTRQNYEQYF. CDR3 bases: TGCGCCAGCAGCACGCGACAGAATTACGAGCAGTACTTC.

The genes are TRBV30 and TRBJ1-3; tentatively, D is TRBD1 (6 bases). CDR3 length: 12 amino acids. Trimming shortened V by 0 bases and J by 7 bases, and 7 bases separated the two germline ends. Germline CDR1 and CDR2: GTSNPN and SVGIG (reference sequence). CDR3 bases: TGTGCCTGGAGTGTCCAGGGGAACACCATATATTTT. It is translated as CAWSVQGNTIYF.

The chain carries TRBV7-6 and TRBJ2-3; D is unclear. In germline, CDR1 is SGHVS, CDR2 FNYEAQ. Trimming removed 2 bases at V and 6 bases at J, with 9 bases between. This CDR3 has 13 residues. CDR3 sequence (DNA): TGTGCCAGCAGCTTAATTCCGAGTGATACGCAGTATTTT. Its translation: CASSLIPSDTQYF. Full variable domain (missing parts from reference TRBV7-6 and TRBJ2-3): GAGVSQSPRYKVTKRGQDVALRCDPISGHVSLYWYRQALGQGPEFLTYFNYEAQQDKSGLPNDRFSAERPEGSISTLTIQRTEQRDSAMYRCASSLIPSDTQYFGPGTRLTVL.

This chain links TRBV4-1 with TRBJ1-5, with a weak D call TRBD1 (6 bases). The CDR3 extends over 14 amino acids. CDR1 MGHRA and CDR2 YSYEKL come from the germline V gene. The V and J ends lost 0 bases and 8 bases respectively, with 11 bases between them. This chain's CDR3 is CASSQDQGLEPQHF. In DNA, the CDR3 is TGCGCCAGCAGCCAAGATCAGGGGTTGGAGCCCCAGCATTTT.

This chain connects TRBV10-1 to TRBJ1-1; D unresolved. There are 13 residues in the CDR3. With 1 base removed from V and 3 bases from J, the gap between germline ends came to 6 bases. Germline V gene lookup returns CDR1 WNHNN and CDR2 SYGVQD (reference sequence). CDR3 amino acids: CASSEWEDTEAFF. The CDR3 coding sequence is TGCGCCAGCAGTGAGTGGGAGGACACTGAAGCTTTCTTT.

The chain employs TRBV19 and TRBJ1-1; 10 nucleotides agree with TRBD1. The CDR3 has 17 amino acids. Trimming cost V 9 bases and J 3 bases; bases outside gene matches: 16. Germline-derived CDR1 and CDR2 are LNHDA and SQIVND (reference sequence). CDR3 amino acids: CASKGHLGQGGDTEAFF. The CDR3 bases are TGTGCCAGCAAGGGGCACCTAGGACAGGGGGGGGACACTGAAGCTTTCTTT.

The V call is TRBV27, the J call TRBJ2-5, with 7 nucleotides matching TRBD2. With V trimmed by 3 bases and J by 5 bases, 6 bases remained unmatched. CDR1 MNHEY and CDR2 SMNVEV come from the germline V gene (reference sequence). The CDR3 spans 14 residues. This CDR3 reads CASSLRGSYETQYF. The CDR3 DNA reads as TGTGCCAGCAGTTTGCGCGGGAGCTATGAGACCCAGTACTTC.

CDR3 sequence (DNA): TGTGCCAGCAGCGATGGCTGGAGAGATGGCTACACCTTC. This translates into CASSDGWRDGYTF. This rearrangement joins TRBV9 to TRBJ1-2; D ambiguous. The germline V gene encodes CDR1 SGDLS and CDR2 YYNGEE. Trimming cost V 3 bases and J 6 bases, with 12 bases left between them. The CDR3 contains 13 residues.

The chain employs TRBV28 and TRBJ2-2; 7 nucleotides agree with TRBD2. Germline CDR1 and CDR2: MDHEN and SYDVKM. The CDR3 covers 14 residues. With 4 bases clipped from V and 6 bases from J, the junction kept 5 bases outside the gene matches. As DNA, the CDR3 is TGTGCCAGCAGTTCATCGGGAGGACCCGGGGAGCTGTTTTTT. This gives the protein CASSSSGGPGELFF.

The V and J genes are TRBV21-1 and TRBJ2-1; the table's D call, TRBD1, has no DNA check behind it. TRBV21-1 is given as a pseudogene. The CDR3 loop spans 19 amino acids. In nucleotides, the CDR3 is TGTGCCAGCAGCAAAAGTGGGACAGGGGGCCCACACTCCTACAATGAGCAGTTCTTC. Translated: CASSKSGTGGPHSYNEQFF.

The chain couples TRBV2 to TRBJ2-5, with 9 bases identical to TRBD2. V lost 4 bases and J lost 3; bases outside the gene matches: 9. The V gene's germline CDR1 is SNHLY and CDR2 FYNNEI. The CDR3 length is 16 residues. The CDR3 sequence: CASSVLSSGAKETQYF. CDR3 coding DNA: TGTGCCAGCAGTGTTCTCTCTAGCGGGGCTAAAGAGACCCAGTACTTC.

The chain couples TRBV6-5 to TRBJ1-4, with a possible D match to TRBD1 (5 bases). The CDR3 is 12 amino acids. The germline CDR1 and CDR2 sequences are MNHEY and SVGAGI. Trimming left V 6 bases short and J 8 bases short, with 10 bases between. The CDR3 DNA reads as TGTGCCAGCAGCCAGGGTGGGGAAAAACTGTTTTTT. Its translation is CASSQGGEKLFF.